This TCR beta chain emerged from a study of blood T cell repertoires in COVID-19. Shortly before study entry, within 2 weeks, exposed participants had met a COVID-19 case. With 1 base removed from V and 5 bases from J, the gap between germline ends came to 9 bases. The V gene's germline CDR1 is SGHNT and CDR2 YYREEE (reference sequence). The CDR3 length is 13 residues. Here immunoSEQ multiplex PCR was the method, and the copy in TCRdb shows in-frame clones only, minus some. Of roughly 320,000 clones listed, 90% to 95% are singletons. Sequenced sample: PBMCs or T cells enriched from blood (not recorded which). The receptor's source is a woman aged 25-40 years who had been exposed to COVID-19. The gene calls are TRBV5-4 and TRBJ1-2; D is undetermined. The CDR3 region has the DNA TGTGCCAGCAGCTTGTTCGAGTTATATGGCTACACCTTC. It yields the protein CASSLFELYGYTF.